The 30 T cell receptor beta chains below were found in one sample sequenced in a study of cytomegalovirus exposure and HLA in healthy donors. Amplification used 60 Vbeta primers and 13 Jbeta primers. The method was immunoSEQ multiplex PCR; TCRdb's version includes in-frame clones alone and lacks a portion of them. The sample holds about 230,000 clones, 77% seen once. The sequenced sample consisted of PBMCs. These receptors all stem from a woman aged 55-70 years in good health and CMV-seropositive.

The chain is built from TRBV9 and TRBJ1-1; 7 positions agree with TRBD1. Trimming took 4 bases from V and 3 from J; bases not matched to a gene: 9. CDR3 length: 15 amino acids. Per germline, CDR1 SGDLS and CDR2 YYNGEE. The CDR3 bases are TGTGCCAGCAGCCTCCGACAGGGACGGGACACTGAAGCTTTCTTT. It translates to CASSLRQGRDTEAFF.

This clone was seen just once. The rearrangement links TRBV5-4 to TRBJ1-5; D remains unclear. CDR3 length equals 15 residues. Trimming pared 3 bases from V and 7 bases from J, leaving 17 bases between. The V gene's germline CDR1 is SGHNT and CDR2 YYREEE (reference sequence). The CDR3 DNA reads TGTGCCAGCAGCTATGGGTTGGCGGAAAACCAGCCCCAGCATTTT. This codes for CASSYGLAENQPQHF.

The J gene is TRBJ2-7, the V gene TRBV18; possible D gene TRBD1, 6 bases. The CDR3 sequence is 14 residues long. Germline V gene sequence: CDR1 KGHSH, CDR2 LQKENI. The V end was cut by 0 bases, the J end by 2 bases, with 8 bases between. The CDR3 nucleotides are TGTGCCAGCTCACCACCGGGACACCCCTACGAGCAGTACTTC. Protein product: CASSPPGHPYEQYF.

The genes are TRBV7-7 and TRBJ2-1; 9 bases are a match to TRBD2. Germline lookup yields CDR1 SSHAT and CDR2 FNYEAQ (reference sequence). V lost 5 bases and J lost 7; bases outside the gene matches: 9. The CDR3 has 15 residues. CDR3 residues: CASSVGTSSLNEQFF. CDR3 nucleotide sequence: TGTGCCAGCAGCGTAGGGACTAGCTCATTGAATGAGCAGTTCTTC.

V and J are TRBV30 and TRBJ1-2; tentatively, D is TRBD1 (6 bases). V shed 2 bases and J shed 3 bases, with 13 bases lying between them. The CDR3 runs to 14 residues. Germline-derived CDR1 and CDR2 are GTSNPN and SVGIG (reference sequence). CDR3 loop: CAWSTWTDHYGYTF. The CDR3 nucleotides are TGTGCCTGGAGTACTTGGACAGACCACTATGGCTACACCTTC.

This clone has just a few counts. The chain joins TRBV11-2 to TRBJ1-3; tentatively, D is TRBD1 (6 bases). V lost 5 bases, J lost 0 bases, and 14 bases lay in between. Germline loops: CDR1 SGHAT, CDR2 FQNNGV. The CDR3 length is 16 residues. Here the CDR3 DNA reads TGTGCCAGCAGCCTCTTCCGGGACATCTCTGGAAACACCATATATTTT. Protein: CASSLFRDISGNTIYF.

The chain combines TRBV27 with TRBJ1-2; D call uncertain. Germline V gene lookup returns CDR1 MNHEY and CDR2 SMNVEV (reference sequence). CDR3 size: 14 residues. V lost 2 bases to trimming and J lost 7 bases, with 14 bases between them. The CDR3 DNA reads TGTGCCAGCAGTTTACAGATCGGGTATTCTGGCTACACCTTC. Translated, it gives CASSLQIGYSGYTF.

The rearrangement uses TRBV10-3 and TRBJ2-1; TRBD1 might be the D (5 bases). CDR3 length: 16 residues. In germline, CDR1 is ENHRY, CDR2 SYGVKD. V dropped 6 bases and J dropped 1 base, with 16 bases sitting between them. CDR3 sequence (DNA): TGTGCCATCAGCGGCCCGCAGGGTGCATCCTACAATGAGCAGTTCTTC. Translating gives CAISGPQGASYNEQFF.

This chain uses TRBV28 with TRBJ2-1; TRBD1 matches at 11 bases. The germline CDR1 and CDR2 sequences are MDHEN and SYDVKM. CDR3 length: 15 amino acids. V was pared by 5 bases and J by 7 bases, with 7 bases of the junction left unmatched. CDR3 protein: CASSGGGQGVNEQFF. The CDR3 DNA sequence: TGTGCCAGCAGTGGGGGGGGACAGGGGGTAAATGAGCAGTTCTTC.

This chain connects TRBV5-1 to TRBJ2-7, with a tentative D call TRBD2 (5 bases). Looked up from germline, CDR1 is SGHRS and CDR2 is YFSETQ. The CDR3 contains 13 residues. Between the trimmed V and J ends, which lost 4 bases and 3 bases, there was a span of 11 bases. The CDR3 spells CASSPNRGYEQYF. The CDR3 bases are TGCGCCAGCAGCCCCAATCGGGGCTACGAGCAGTACTTC.

The rearrangement joins TRBV6-6 to TRBJ2-1; 12 bases are shared with TRBD2. Trimming took 4 bases from V and 7 from J; bases not matched to a gene: 5. The germline gives CDR1 MNHNY, CDR2 SVGAGI (reference sequence). The CDR3 sequence is 15 residues long. The CDR3 spells CASSSSGGARNEQFF. The CDR3 region has the DNA TGTGCCAGCAGTTCTAGCGGGGGGGCAAGGAATGAGCAGTTCTTC.

J is TRBJ2-7 and V is TRBV6-1, with TRBD2 matching 9 bases. The germline CDR1 and CDR2 sequences are MNHNS and SASEGT. J was trimmed by 5 bases and V by 4 bases; bases with no gene match: 12. CDR3 length equals 16 residues. CDR3 in amino acids: CASSASLGTSRHEQYF. CDR3 DNA sequence: TGTGCCAGCAGTGCCTCATTAGGGACTAGCAGACACGAGCAGTACTTC.

V usage is TRBV7-8 and J usage is TRBJ1-2, with a weak D call TRBD1 (5 bases). CDR1 is SGHVS and CDR2 is FQNEAQ in the germline V gene. The CDR3 has 14 amino acids. The V end was cut by 0 bases, the J end by 5 bases, with 10 bases between. CDR3 region: CASSLALGHYGYTF. The CDR3 bases are TGTGCCAGCAGCTTAGCGTTGGGGCATTATGGCTACACCTTC.

The J gene is TRBJ2-6, the V gene TRBV19, with D possibly TRBD2 on 6 matching bases. Per germline, CDR1 LNHDA and CDR2 SQIVND (reference sequence). Trimming removed 8 bases from V and 2 bases from J, with 19 bases in between. This CDR3 contains 17 residues. This CDR3 reads CASPRAGRTAGANVLTF. As DNA, the CDR3 is TGTGCCAGTCCCCGGGCGGGAAGAACGGCTGGGGCCAACGTCCTGACTTTC.

This clone was detected a few times. The chain is built from TRBV29-1 and TRBJ1-1, with 8 bases aligning to TRBD1. The trim removed 7 bases at V and 1 base at J, leaving 8 bases unmatched. Per germline, CDR1 SQVTM and CDR2 ANQGSEA. This CDR3 is 14 amino acids long. CDR3 nucleotide sequence: TGCAGCGCTAGCAGGGGGCATGAGAACACTGAAGCTTTCTTT. Translated, it gives CSASRGHENTEAFF.

The chain recombines TRBV7-9 with TRBJ2-4; TRBD2 is a possible D gene (6 bases). The CDR3 covers 14 residues. Germline V lookup: CDR1 SEHNR, CDR2 FQNEAQ (reference sequence). V was trimmed by 5 bases and J by 8 bases, leaving 16 bases between them. The CDR3 nucleotides read TGTGCCAGCAGCAGACTCCCGGGGGACCACATTCAGTACTTC. Translating gives CASSRLPGDHIQYF.

The chain is built from TRBV5-1 and TRBJ1-4, with D possibly TRBD1 on 5 matching bases. This CDR3 is built from 14 residues. Looked up from germline, CDR1 is SGHRS and CDR2 is YFSETQ. Between the trimmed V and J ends, which lost 7 bases and 6 bases, there was a span of 16 bases. The CDR3 protein is CASAGGVTDEKLFF. The CDR3 DNA reads as TGCGCCAGCGCGGGGGGTGTTACTGATGAAAAACTGTTTTTT.

The V and J genes are TRBV27 and TRBJ1-2, with a tentative D call TRBD1 (6 bases). Germline assignment: CDR1 MNHEY and CDR2 SMNVEV (reference sequence). CDR3 length equals 17 residues. Trimming took off 6 bases at V and 0 bases at J, with 20 bases between the two ends. Here the CDR3 reads CASSLRGTASANYGYTF. CDR3 sequence (DNA): TGTGCCAGCAGCCTAAGGGGGACGGCGTCAGCTAACTATGGCTACACCTTC.

The rearrangement joins TRBV7-2 to TRBJ1-4; no reliable D call. The CDR3 runs 13 residues. Germline V lookup: CDR1 SGHTA, CDR2 FQGNSA. V was clipped by 2 bases and J by 6 bases, with 7 bases between them. The CDR3 reads CASSLNADEKLFF. The CDR3 DNA sequence: TGTGCCAGCAGCTTAAACGCAGATGAAAAACTGTTTTTT. Full variable domain (rest looked up from reference TRBV7-2 and TRBJ1-4): GAGVSQSPSNKVTEKGKDVELRCDPISGHTALYWYRQSLGQGLEFLIYFQGNSAPDKSGLPSDRFSAERTGGSVSTLTIQRTQQEDSAVYLCASSLNADEKLFFGSGTQLSVL.

V is TRBV6-4 and J is TRBJ1-5; 10 bases line up with TRBD1. The length of the CDR3 is 16 residues. CDR1 is MRHNA, CDR2 SNTAGT, per germline. Losses at the gene ends were 11 bases for V and 2 bases for J; bases not matched to a gene: 12. CDR3 coding DNA: TGTGCCGGCCGGGACAGGGGAATTCCTGGCAATCAGCCCCAGCATTTT. Amino acid sequence: CAGRDRGIPGNQPQHF.

This sequence joins TRBV21-1 and TRBJ2-1; TRBD2 is the table's D call and was not checked against the DNA. TRBV21-1 constitutes a pseudogene. CDR3 length: 19 residues. The CDR3, as DNA: TGTGCCAGCAGCAGAGCGACTAGCGGGAGGAAAAAGTCCTACAATGAGCAGTTCTTC. This translates into CASSRATSGRKKSYNEQFF.

The V call is TRBV10-2, the J call TRBJ2-7; 9 positions match TRBD2. From germline, CDR1 is WSHSY and CDR2 SAAADI. CDR3 length: 14 residues. With V trimmed by 6 bases and J by 2 bases, 5 bases remained unmatched. The CDR3 reads CASRTGTSTYEQYF. DNA for the CDR3: TGCGCCAGCAGGACCGGGACTAGCACCTACGAGCAGTACTTC.

This clone was seen more than once but under ten times. The chain combines TRBV5-5 with TRBJ2-5; 10 bases agree with TRBD2. Germline CDR1 reads SGHKS; CDR2 reads YYEKEE (reference sequence). J gave up 7 bases and V 1 base, and 7 bases lay outside the gene matches. This CDR3 has 15 residues. This CDR3 is CASSLMERGGMTQYF. CDR3 nucleotides: TGTGCCAGCAGCTTGATGGAGCGGGGGGGCATGACCCAGTACTTC. Full variable domain (remainder filled in from reference TRBV5-5 and TRBJ2-5): DAGVTQSPTHLIKTRGQQVTLRCSPISGHKSVSWYQQVLGQGPQFIFQYYEKEERGRGNFPDRFSARQFPNYSSELNVNALLLGDSALYLCASSLMERGGMTQYFGPGTRLLVL.

The chain uses TRBV30 and TRBJ2-7, with 11 bases fitting TRBD2. Germline CDR1 and CDR2: GTSNPN and SVGIG (reference sequence). The CDR3 loop spans 14 amino acids. V dropped 3 bases and J dropped 4; count of bases not matched to a gene: 5. Here the CDR3 DNA reads TGTGCCTGGAGCTGGACTAGCGGGTTGTACGAGCAGTACTTC. Protein: CAWSWTSGLYEQYF.

This clone was recorded only once. This chain joins TRBV19 and TRBJ2-5; 7 bases match TRBD1. Germline V gene data show CDR1 as LNHDA and CDR2 as SQIVND (reference sequence). J lost 3 bases, V lost 6 bases, and 7 bases had no gene match. The CDR3 has 14 residues. DNA of the CDR3: TGTGCCAGTAGCCCGCAGACAGGGAAAGAGACCCAGTACTTC. Translating it yields CASSPQTGKETQYF.

The chain has TRBV21-1 and TRBJ1-1; TRBD1, as called in the table, went unchecked against the DNA. TRBV21-1 is termed a pseudogene. The CDR3 spans 14 residues. The CDR3 reads CASSKGEVWDKAFF. CDR3 in DNA: TGTGCCAGCAGCAAGGGCGAGGTTTGGGACAAAGCTTTCTTT.

The genes are TRBV23-1 and TRBJ1-5, with D hard to call. TRBV23-1 is marked as an open reading frame, function uncertain. V was shortened by 0 bases and J by 2 bases, with 8 bases between the two germline ends. The CDR3 sequence is 15 residues long. DNA for the CDR3: TGCGCCAGCAGTCAATCAACCAGGCGCAATCAGCCCCAGCATTTT. It yields the protein CASSQSTRRNQPQHF.

The J gene is TRBJ2-5, the V gene TRBV27, with a possible D match to TRBD1 (5 bases). The CDR3 length is 14 residues. Germline V CDR1 and CDR2: MNHEY, SMNVEV (reference sequence). V was trimmed by 2 bases and J by 0 bases, leaving 7 bases between them. Written as DNA, the CDR3 is TGTGCCAGCAGTTTACTAGGGGACCAAGAGACCCAGTACTTC. This translates into CASSLLGDQETQYF.

The chain couples TRBV11-2 to TRBJ1-2; tentative D call: TRBD1 (6 bases). The germline gives CDR1 SGHAT, CDR2 FQNNGV. Trimming shortened V by 6 bases and J by 8 bases, and 19 bases separated the two germline ends. The CDR3 runs 14 residues. CDR3 DNA: TGTGCCAGCAGTATAACCCTCAGGGGAATAGGCTACACCTTC. This sequence encodes CASSITLRGIGYTF. Combining the CDR3 with reference TRBV11-2 and TRBJ1-2 gives the whole variable domain EAGVAQSPRYKIIEKRQSVAFWCNPISGHATLYWYQQILGQGPKLLIQFQNNGVVDDSQLPKDRFSAERLKGVDSTLKIQPAKLEDSAVYLCASSITLRGIGYTFGSGTRLTVV.

On this clone itself: At one end, the junction sequence differs from germline, possibly due to a read error. This chain uses TRBV7-9 with TRBJ1-1; D remains ambiguous. This CDR3 is built from 13 residues. Looked up from germline, CDR1 is SEHNR and CDR2 is FQNEAQ (reference sequence). CDR3 in amino acids: CSSSSFGKTEAFF. The CDR3 DNA reads as TGTTCCAGCAGCTCCTTCGGGAAAACTGAAGCTTTCTTT.